Below, 29 T cell receptor beta chains from the same sample are listed, as sequenced in a study of T cell responses to AZD1222 COVID-19 vaccine. The data were produced by immunoSEQ multiplex PCR, yet TCRdb's version contains in-frame clones alone and is incomplete. The sample shows 80,000 to 90,000 clones, roughly 91% of them seen only once. Sequenced material: peripheral blood, taken 28 days after the second AZD1222 dose. Receptor source: an adult who received the AZD1222 COVID-19 vaccine.

This chain joins TRBV6-5 and TRBJ2-1; D unclear. The germline gives CDR1 MNHEY, CDR2 SVGAGI. The CDR3 is 13 residues long. V was clipped by 4 bases and J by 0 bases, with 4 bases between them. The CDR3 sequence is CASSSLSYNEQFF. The CDR3 DNA sequence: TGTGCCAGCAGTTCCCTCTCCTACAATGAGCAGTTCTTC.

The J gene is TRBJ2-3, the V gene TRBV4-2, with 10 bases identical to TRBD2. Trimming removed 3 bases from V and 3 bases from J; junction bases left unmatched: 6. CDR1 LGHNA and CDR2 YNFKEQ come from the germline V gene. This CDR3 has 16 amino acids. In nucleotides, the CDR3 is TGTGCCAGCAGCCATGGGTCTAGCGGGGGTACAGATACGCAGTATTTT. Translating it yields CASSHGSSGGTDTQYF.

The V gene is TRBV18, the J gene TRBJ2-1; 10 bases are a match to TRBD1. Germline V gene lookup returns CDR1 KGHSH and CDR2 LQKENI. The ends lost 6 bases at V and 10 bases at J; junction bases unmatched: 9. CDR3 size: 14 residues. CDR3 region: CASSTGTGVGEQFF. The CDR3 DNA follows: TGTGCCAGCTCGACCGGGACAGGGGTTGGAGAGCAGTTCTTC.

The genes are TRBV7-3 and TRBJ1-6; TRBD1 aligns across 9 bases. This CDR3 has 15 amino acids. In germline, CDR1 is SGHTA, CDR2 FQGTGA. The V and J ends lost 4 bases and 10 bases, in that order; junction bases with no gene match: 8. CDR3 amino acids: CASSSTAGQGSPLHF. In DNA, the CDR3 is TGTGCCAGCAGCTCAACGGCGGGACAGGGATCACCCCTCCACTTT. Supplemented by reference TRBV7-3 and TRBJ1-6, the full variable domain reads GAGVSQTPSNKVTEKGKYVELRCDPISGHTALYWYRQSLGQGPEFLIYFQGTGAADDSGLPNDRFFAVRPEGSVSTLKIQRTERGDSAVYLCASSSTAGQGSPLHFGNGTRLTVT.

The CDR3 sequence: CASSGGEYEQYF. The CDR3 bases are TGTGCCAGCAGTGGGGGGGAGTACGAGCAGTACTTC. The rearrangement uses TRBV2 and TRBJ2-7; D is possibly TRBD2 (6 bases). The germline V gene encodes CDR1 SNHLY and CDR2 FYNNEI. The CDR3 has 12 residues. With 4 bases removed from V and 4 bases from J, the gap between germline ends came to 8 bases.

The V call is TRBV2, the J call TRBJ1-4; tentatively, D is TRBD1 (6 bases). The germline CDR1 and CDR2 sequences are SNHLY and FYNNEI. The CDR3 extends over 15 amino acids. V lost 0 bases, J lost 4 bases, and 9 bases lay in between. The CDR3 DNA sequence: TGTGCCAGCAGTGAAGCGCGGACAGTTAATGAAAAACTGTTTTTT. Protein product: CASSEARTVNEKLFF.

This clone was seen a single time. The gene calls are TRBV19 and TRBJ1-5; 7 nucleotides match TRBD1. CDR1 and CDR2 (germline): LNHDA, SQIVND (reference sequence). CDR3 length: 20 residues. V dropped 5 bases and J dropped 0; count of bases not matched to a gene: 19. The CDR3 sequence is CASSHPPTRQGFYSNQPQHF. CDR3 sequence (DNA): TGTGCCAGTAGTCACCCCCCCACACGACAGGGTTTCTATAGCAATCAGCCCCAGCATTTT.

The chain employs TRBV12-3 or TRBV12-4 and TRBJ1-2; TRBD1 matches at 7 bases. The CDR3 is made up of 12 amino acids. V lost 4 bases, J lost 8 bases, and 4 bases stayed unmatched. DNA of the CDR3: TGTGCCAGCAGTTCCAGGGGGGGAGGCTACACCTTC. It translates to CASSSRGGGYTF.

V and J are TRBV2 and TRBJ1-5; possible D gene TRBD1, 5 bases. Germline V gene data show CDR1 as SNHLY and CDR2 as FYNNEI. V lost 3 bases and J lost 6, with 9 bases in between. This CDR3 region has 13 residues. The CDR3 DNA is TGTGCCAGCAGTGACCAGGGTAGTCAGCCCCAGCATTTT. The encoded protein is CASSDQGSQPQHF.

This chain joins TRBV5-1 and TRBJ1-6, with D possibly being TRBD1 (5 bases). Trimming cost V 0 bases and J 5 bases, with 12 bases left between them. CDR3 length: 16 amino acids. In germline, CDR1 is SGHRS, CDR2 YFSETQ. The CDR3 coding sequence is TGCGCCAGCAGCTTGGCCGAGGGACGGGATAATTCACCCCTCCACTTT. It codes for CASSLAEGRDNSPLHF.

The rearrangement joins TRBV30 to TRBJ1-4, with 7 positions matching TRBD1. The germline gives CDR1 GTSNPN, CDR2 SVGIG (reference sequence). With V trimmed by 3 bases and J by 5 bases, 15 bases remained unmatched. The CDR3 has 17 amino acids. The chain's CDR3 is CAWSRDRLMGKNEKLFF. In nucleotides, the CDR3 is TGTGCCTGGAGCCGGGACAGACTGATGGGAAAGAATGAAAAACTGTTTTTT.

DNA of the CDR3: TGTGCCAGCAGTGAACTAAGGGGGACAGGGATGTTGAATAATTCACCCCTCCACTTT. Residues: CASSELRGTGMLNNSPLHF. The V gene is TRBV6-1, the J gene TRBJ1-6; 9 nucleotides match TRBD1. The CDR3 runs 19 residues. Trimming removed 2 bases from V and 5 bases from J; junction bases left unmatched: 13. Germline CDR1 MNHNS, CDR2 SASEGT.

V is TRBV6-2 or TRBV6-3 and J is TRBJ1-2; perhaps TRBD1 as D (5 bases). This CDR3 region has 15 residues. The V gene's germline CDR1 is MNHEY and CDR2 SVGEGT. Trimming took 2 bases from V and 0 from J, leaving 10 bases between them. CDR3 sequence reads: CASSYGGTANYGYTF. The DNA of the CDR3 is TGTGCCAGCAGTTACGGGGGAACAGCTAACTATGGCTACACCTTC.

This chain joins TRBV11-2 and TRBJ1-2; 7 bases align to TRBD1. Looked up from germline, CDR1 is SGHAT and CDR2 is FQNNGV. Trimming cost V 8 bases and J 2 bases; bases outside gene matches: 14. The CDR3 extends over 16 amino acids. The CDR3 here is CASPPGQVAQNYGYTF. DNA for the CDR3: TGTGCCAGCCCCCCCGGACAGGTAGCGCAAAACTATGGCTACACCTTC.

The gene calls are TRBV2 and TRBJ1-2; TRBD1 matches 7 bases. The CDR3 is made up of 14 amino acids. V shed 10 bases and J 8 bases; nucleotides not matched to a gene: 16. Germline V gene lookup returns CDR1 SNHLY and CDR2 FYNNEI. Here the CDR3 DNA reads TGTGCCACCTCCCTACGGACAGGCCCAGGGGGCTACACCTTC. It specifies CATSLRTGPGGYTF.

This chain joins TRBV10-1 and TRBJ1-2, with D perhaps matching TRBD1 (6 bases). Trimming removed 4 bases at V and 4 bases at J, with 10 bases between. The CDR3 length is 13 residues. CDR1 and CDR2 from the germline V gene are WNHNN and SYGVQD (reference sequence). CDR3 sequence reads: CASSGDKAYGYTF. The CDR3 DNA reads TGCGCCAGCAGTGGGGACAAAGCCTATGGCTACACCTTC.

Worth noting for this clone: Within the sample, other DNA sequences also encode this same CDR3. V and J are TRBV5-1 and TRBJ2-3; 8 bases are a match to TRBD1. CDR1 and CDR2 (germline): SGHRS, YFSETQ. The length of the CDR3 is 14 residues. The junction had 2 bases not matched to a gene; V was cut back by 0 bases and J by 5 bases. This CDR3 reads CASSLDTGGDTQYF. As DNA, the CDR3 is TGCGCCAGCAGCTTGGATACAGGGGGAGATACGCAGTATTTT.

Here the CDR3 DNA reads TGTGCCAGTAGCCCAGCGGGGGGGCAGGGAGAGACCCAGTACTTC. Its translation is CASSPAGGQGETQYF. The chain carries TRBV19 and TRBJ2-5, with 10 bases matching TRBD2. V shed 6 bases and J 4 bases; nucleotides not matched to a gene: 8. The CDR3 has 15 amino acids. Looked up from germline, CDR1 is LNHDA and CDR2 is SQIVND (reference sequence).

V and J are TRBV30 and TRBJ1-2; D is unclear. The CDR3 is 13 amino acids. The germline V gene encodes CDR1 GTSNPN and CDR2 SVGIG (reference sequence). V lost 4 bases, J lost 2 bases, and 11 bases lay in between. CDR3: CAWNEGRNYGYTF. Here the CDR3 DNA reads TGTGCCTGGAATGAAGGGCGGAACTATGGCTACACCTTC.

This chain joins TRBV5-4 and TRBJ1-1, with D unclear. V was shortened by 6 bases and J by 4 bases, with 10 bases between the two germline ends. This CDR3 spans 12 amino acids. The germline V gene has CDR1 SGHNT and CDR2 YYREEE (reference sequence). The CDR3 coding sequence is TGTGCCAGCACAGGAGGGTCCACTGAAGCTTTCTTT. Residues: CASTGGSTEAFF.

This chain uses TRBV7-8 with TRBJ1-1; D is unresolved. Germline V gives CDR1 SGHVS, CDR2 FQNEAQ. This CDR3 is 13 amino acids long. The V and J ends lost 5 bases and 1 base respectively, with 8 bases between them. The CDR3 reads CASSNWGNTEAFF. The CDR3 nucleotides read TGTGCCAGCAGCAATTGGGGGAACACTGAAGCTTTCTTT.

This clone was observed a few times. This rearrangement joins TRBV7-3 to TRBJ2-3; tentatively, D is TRBD1 or TRBD2 (7 bases each). V was cut by 5 bases and J by 5 bases, with 14 bases left in between. This CDR3 region has 14 residues. CDR1 SGHTA and CDR2 FQGTGA come from the germline V gene. This chain's CDR3 is CASSQGGPEDTQYF. In DNA form, the CDR3 reads TGTGCCAGCAGCCAGGGGGGGCCAGAAGATACGCAGTATTTT.

This chain joins TRBV20-1 and TRBJ2-3, with D hard to call. CDR1 is DFQATT and CDR2 is SNEGSKA in the germline V gene (reference sequence). The CDR3 is 14 residues long. The germline V and J ends were trimmed by 3 bases and 0 bases, with 10 bases remaining between them. The CDR3 reads CSASRVSSTDTQYF. As DNA, the CDR3 is TGCAGTGCTAGTAGGGTATCTAGCACAGATACGCAGTATTTT.

The CDR3 reads CASSVHPDEKLFF. Written as DNA, the CDR3 is TGTGCCAGCAGTGTCCATCCCGATGAAAAACTGTTTTTT. V and J are TRBV2 and TRBJ1-4; D gene uncertain. Per germline, CDR1 SNHLY and CDR2 FYNNEI. This CDR3 contains 13 residues. V lost 4 bases to trimming and J lost 6 bases, with 9 bases between them.

The rearrangement links TRBV4-1 to TRBJ2-2, with 10 bases matching TRBD1. Germline lookup yields CDR1 MGHRA and CDR2 YSYEKL. Trimming cost V 4 bases and J 2 bases; bases outside gene matches: 4. This CDR3 is 16 amino acids long. Here the CDR3 DNA reads TGCGCCAGCAGCCTAGGACAGGGGGTAAACACCGGGGAGCTGTTTTTT. Translated, it gives CASSLGQGVNTGELFF.

The V and J genes are TRBV10-2 and TRBJ2-3, with D possibly being TRBD1 (5 bases). The V end was cut by 0 bases, the J end by 3 bases, with 7 bases between. Germline V gene lookup returns CDR1 WSHSY and CDR2 SAAADI. The CDR3 covers 14 residues. CDR3: CASSESRGTDTQYF. CDR3 nucleotides: TGCGCCAGCAGTGAGTCAAGGGGAACAGATACGCAGTATTTT.

The chain links TRBV7-9 to TRBJ2-5; 10 nucleotides align to TRBD2. The CDR3 is made up of 16 amino acids. Germline V CDR1 and CDR2: SEHNR, FQNEAQ (reference sequence). The V segment lost 4 bases and the J segment 5 bases; nucleotides outside the gene matches: 10. DNA for the CDR3: TGTGCCAGCAGCTCACAACAACTAGCGGGGTGGGAGACCCAGTACTTC. Translated, it gives CASSSQQLAGWETQYF.

This chain links TRBV7-9 with TRBJ2-5, with TRBD1 identical over 10 bases. Per the germline V gene, CDR1 is SEHNR and CDR2 is FQNEAQ (reference sequence). With V trimmed by 3 bases and J by 3 bases, 1 base remained unmatched. CDR3 length equals 14 residues. The CDR3 sequence: CASSLGQGKETQYF. In nucleotides, the CDR3 is TGTGCCAGCAGCTTGGGACAGGGGAAAGAGACCCAGTACTTC.

The V and J genes are TRBV18 and TRBJ1-1; no clear D. The CDR3 loop spans 13 amino acids. Germline CDR1 is KGHSH and CDR2 is LQKENI. Deletions cut 2 bases from V and 3 bases from J, with 7 bases between. The CDR3 spells CASSPSGDTEAFF. CDR3 DNA: TGTGCCAGCTCACCATCAGGAGACACTGAAGCTTTCTTT.